This TCR beta chain was documented in a study of blood T cell repertoires in COVID-19. Overall study: Both acute and convalescent COVID-19 samples were obtained from the United States, Italy and Spain.

V shed 0 bases and J 4 bases; nucleotides not matched to a gene: 1. Germline CDR1 and CDR2: SGHRS and YFSETQ. This CDR3 comprises 15 residues. As handled by the study authors: Amplified reference gene primers provided the basis for estimating nucleated cell counts. Assay used: immunoSEQ multiplex PCR; TCRdb lists only in-frame clones, some missing. That table supplies the V and J calls and clone size; D and trimming were determined from the DNA. The data show under 300,000 clones, nearly 85% seen once. The sample taken for sequencing was peripheral blood. This receptor was obtained from a human donor in a cohort sampled during active COVID-19. The chain couples TRBV5-1 to TRBJ2-7, with 13 bases identical to TRBD2. The CDR3 is CASSLGTSGSYEQYF. The DNA for the CDR3 is TGCGCCAGCAGCTTGGGGACTAGCGGGAGTTACGAGCAGTACTTC.